A single sample gave rise to the 14 T cell receptor beta chains below, sequenced in a study of blood T cell repertoires in COVID-19. Some clones are missing from TCRdb's copy, which holds only in-frame ones; the method was immunoSEQ multiplex PCR. The data contain 110,000 to 150,000 clones, around 86% of them singletons. Sequences were obtained from PBMCs or T cells enriched from blood (not recorded which). The origin of the receptors is a man in his fifties who had recovered from COVID-19.

This rearrangement joins TRBV6-5 to TRBJ1-1, with 9 nucleotides matching TRBD1. Unmatched junction bases numbered 4, after V lost 4 bases and J lost 4 bases. The CDR3 runs to 14 residues. CDR1 and CDR2 from the germline V gene are MNHEY and SVGAGI. In DNA form, the CDR3 reads TGTGCCAGCAGTTTGGGACAGGGAGGCACTGAAGCTTTCTTT. Encoded protein: CASSLGQGGTEAFF.

The V call is TRBV11-2, the J call TRBJ2-1; TRBD2 matches 13 bases. The germline V gene has CDR1 SGHAT and CDR2 FQNNGV. The CDR3 extends over 18 amino acids. The V and J ends lost 1 base and 1 base, in that order; junction bases with no gene match: 4. The CDR3 DNA follows: TGTGCCAGCAGCTTAGTTCCGACTAGCGGGGGGTCCTACAATGAGCAGTTCTTC. Amino acids: CASSLVPTSGGSYNEQFF. Filled out from reference TRBV11-2 and TRBJ2-1, the complete variable domain reads EAGVAQSPRYKIIEKRQSVAFWCNPISGHATLYWYQQILGQGPKLLIQFQNNGVVDDSQLPKDRFSAERLKGVDSTLKIQPAKLEDSAVYLCASSLVPTSGGSYNEQFFGPGTRLTVL.

The V call is TRBV29-1, the J call TRBJ2-5, with 10 bases fitting TRBD2. The CDR3 has 12 amino acids. Trimming cost V 6 bases and J 3 bases; bases outside gene matches: 1. Germline assignment: CDR1 SQVTM and CDR2 ANQGSEA. The CDR3 spells CSVGLAEETQYF. The CDR3, as DNA: TGCAGCGTAGGACTAGCGGAAGAGACCCAGTACTTC.

The chain joins TRBV25-1 to TRBJ2-1; D gene unclear. This CDR3 has 14 amino acids. The germline CDR1 and CDR2 sequences are MGHDK and SYGVNS. V lost 4 bases and J lost 2, with 9 bases in between. The CDR3 DNA follows: TGTGCCAGCAGTGGTCTAGAAACCTACAATGAGCAGTTCTTC. Residues: CASSGLETYNEQFF.

Only a few counts were recorded for this clone. The rearrangement links TRBV24-1 to TRBJ1-2; TRBD1 matches at 7 bases. The trim removed 3 bases at V and 0 bases at J, leaving 12 bases unmatched. The CDR3 covers 18 residues. Germline values: CDR1 KGHDR, CDR2 SFDVKD. This CDR3 is CATSDTRRTGDANYGYTF. The DNA for the CDR3 is TGTGCCACCAGTGATACTAGAAGGACAGGCGACGCTAACTATGGCTACACCTTC.

The chain has TRBV18 and TRBJ1-5; no firm D call. The germline V and J ends were trimmed by 3 bases and 6 bases, with 12 bases remaining between them. This CDR3 contains 14 residues. Germline CDR1 is KGHSH and CDR2 is LQKENI. The CDR3 loop is CASSPSRSGQPQHF. For the CDR3, the DNA is TGTGCCAGCTCACCCTCTAGGTCGGGTCAGCCCCAGCATTTT. Complete variable domain (other parts from reference TRBV18 and TRBJ1-5): NAGVMQNPRHLVRRRGQEARLRCSPMKGHSHVYWYRQLPEEGLKFMVYLQKENIIDESGMPKERFSAEFPKEGPSILRIQQVVRGDSAAYFCASSPSRSGQPQHFGDGTRLSIL.

This clone was seen once. The rearrangement joins TRBV14 to TRBJ2-7, with D maybe TRBD2 (6 bases). Looked up from germline, CDR1 is SGHDN and CDR2 is FVKESK. CDR3 length: 13 amino acids. With 4 bases removed from V and 0 bases from J, the gap between germline ends came to 7 bases. CDR3 nucleotides: TGTGCCAGCAGCCGGAGGGACTCCTACGAGCAGTACGTC. As protein: CASSRRDSYEQYV.

The chain combines TRBV7-2 with TRBJ1-3; perhaps TRBD1 as D (5 bases). This CDR3 region has 16 residues. Trimming left V 1 base short and J 0 bases short, with 10 bases between. Looked up from germline, CDR1 is SGHTA and CDR2 is FQGNSA. As DNA, the CDR3 is TGTGCCAGCAGCTTAGTGGGGGGGAGCTCTGGAAACACCATATATTTT. It is translated as CASSLVGGSSGNTIYF.

The genes are TRBV3-1 (or the pseudogene TRBV3-2) and TRBJ1-1; no clear D. Germline CDR1 and CDR2: LGHDT and YNNKEL (reference sequence). Trimming removed 3 bases from V and 1 base from J, with 6 bases in between. The CDR3 has 13 amino acids. CDR3 sequence: CASSQTWNTEAFF. In nucleotides, the CDR3 is TGTGCCAGCAGCCAGACTTGGAACACTGAAGCTTTCTTT.

V is TRBV4-3 and J is TRBJ2-6, with 7 bases matching TRBD1. V was clipped by 3 bases and J by 2 bases; unmatched bases: 7. The germline V gene encodes CDR1 LGHNA and CDR2 YSLEER. CDR3 length equals 17 residues. CDR3 amino acids: CASSQATGATGANVLTF. The CDR3, as DNA: TGCGCCAGCAGCCAGGCTACAGGGGCCACTGGGGCCAACGTCCTGACTTTC.

The chain carries TRBV4-3 and TRBJ1-1; D remains unclear. The germline V and J ends were trimmed by 0 bases and 6 bases, with 8 bases remaining between them. CDR1 is LGHNA, CDR2 YSLEER, per germline. The CDR3 extends over 13 amino acids. This chain's CDR3 is CASSQEMRAEAFF. CDR3 nucleotides: TGCGCCAGCAGCCAAGAAATGAGGGCTGAAGCTTTCTTT.

V usage is TRBV19 and J usage is TRBJ1-5; D possibly corresponds to TRBD1 (6 bases). Trimming pared 3 bases from V and 5 bases from J, leaving 17 bases between. Per the germline V gene, CDR1 is LNHDA and CDR2 is SQIVND (reference sequence). The CDR3 consists of 16 residues. The CDR3 sequence: CASSIFWDTRDQPQHF. CDR3 coding DNA: TGTGCCAGTAGTATCTTTTGGGACACACGAGATCAGCCCCAGCATTTT.

This chain connects TRBV2 to TRBJ2-2; 10 bases match TRBD1. Germline CDR1 SNHLY, CDR2 FYNNEI. J gave up 1 base and V 6 bases, and 2 bases lay outside the gene matches. There are 15 residues in the CDR3. The CDR3 DNA sequence: TGTGCCAGCAGGCGGGACAGGGGGAACACCGGGGAGCTGTTTTTT. Translating gives CASRRDRGNTGELFF.

This clone occurred a few times. The V gene is TRBV18, the J gene TRBJ1-2; possibly TRBD1 for D (6 bases). V was clipped by 2 bases and J by 6 bases, with 16 bases between them. Germline-derived CDR1 and CDR2 are KGHSH and LQKENI. CDR3 length: 15 amino acids. CDR3 DNA: TGTGCCAGCTCACCATCTAACAGGGAAGGCGATGGCTACACCTTC. Its translation: CASSPSNREGDGYTF.